This TCR beta chain stems from a study of cytotoxic CD8 clonotypes in ibrutinib-treated CLL. Study in general: The response samples were taken once patients had been treated for a median of approximately twelve months, range 6 to 36.

Repertoires were generated with immunoSEQ multiplex PCR, while TCRdb's copy carries only in-frame clones and drops some. Of under 30,000 clones detected, roughly 76% appear once; the ten largest clones hold less than 55%. This clone has just a few counts. Its matching antigen is unknown. Points from the study as a whole: While tracking circulating CD8+ T-cell counts, baseline clonality exceeded that of age-matched healthy donors. Public clonotypes occurred uncommonly; on treatment, they contracted or remained stable.

This CDR3 is built from 15 residues. Losses at the gene ends were 0 bases for V and 3 bases for J; bases not matched to a gene: 6. In germline, CDR1 is SQVTM, CDR2 ANQGSEA. The source material was PBMCs, sampled after 36 months of ibrutinib treatment. The V and J genes are TRBV29-1 and TRBJ2-7; the match to TRBD1 covers 9 bases. This receptor was obtained from a human donor with chronic lymphocytic leukemia. CDR3 coding DNA: TGCAGCGTTGAAGATCGGACAGGGGCCCGCTACGAGCAGTACTTC. Its translation is CSVEDRTGARYEQYF.